These T cell receptor beta chains were read from a single sample in a study of blood T cell repertoires in COVID-19. Profiling relied on immunoSEQ multiplex PCR, and the TCRdb table lists in-frame clones only, not all of them. The sample holds 250,000 to 400,000 clones; 85% to 90% are singletons and the top ten take 2.5% to 3%. Sequences were obtained from peripheral blood. Receptors were obtained from a woman aged 30 to 39 with COVID-19, enrolled during active disease. CDR3s include the opening cysteine and the closing phenylalanine or tryptophan. Each record gives: V gene, clone size, D gene, J gene, CDR3 DNA, CDR3 protein. The D gene is left open where the match is weak. Where a row states a size, it is once, few, many or the class of an expanded clone; other rows omit it.

V gene: TRBV24-1
clone size: NA
D gene: NA
J gene: TRBJ2-1
CDR3 DNA: TGTGCCACCAGTGATGGGGTTGGGGGCGGTGAGCAGTTCTTC
CDR3 protein: CATSDGVGGGEQFF

V gene: TRBV19
clone size: NA
D gene: TRBD1
J gene: TRBJ1-2
CDR3 DNA: TGTGCCAGTAGTCAACCGGGACAGGGGGTGAGCTACACCTTC
CDR3 protein: CASSQPGQGVSYTF

V gene: TRBV3-1/TRBV3-2
clone size: NA
D gene: NA
J gene: TRBJ2-1
CDR3 DNA: TGTGCCAGCAGTCGCAGGATGGGTATGTCCAATGAGCAGTTCTTC
CDR3 protein: CASSRRMGMSNEQFF

V gene: TRBV12-3/TRBV12-4
clone size: NA
D gene: TRBD2
J gene: TRBJ2-1
CDR3 DNA: TGTGCCAGCAGTCCACCGGGGGGGAATGAGCAGTTCTTC
CDR3 protein: CASSPPGGNEQFF

V gene: TRBV28
clone size: NA
D gene: NA
J gene: TRBJ2-1
CDR3 DNA: TGTGCCACCACAAATGGGCTCTACTCCTACAATGAGCAGTTCTTC
CDR3 protein: CATTNGLYSYNEQFF

V gene: TRBV18
clone size: NA
D gene: TRBD1
J gene: TRBJ1-2
CDR3 DNA: TGTGCCAGCTCACCAACCCGGGACAGGGTTGTCTATGGCTACACCTTC
CDR3 protein: CASSPTRDRVVYGYTF

V gene: TRBV30
clone size: NA
D gene: NA
J gene: TRBJ1-2
CDR3 DNA: TGTGCCTGGAGGCAGGGGCAGGGGTATGGCTACACCTTC
CDR3 protein: CAWRQGQGYGYTF

V gene: TRBV9
clone size: NA
D gene: NA
J gene: TRBJ1-3
CDR3 DNA: TGTGCCAGCAGCGTAGCCCTCGCTGGAAACACCATATATTTT
CDR3 protein: CASSVALAGNTIYF

V gene: TRBV5-5
clone size: NA
D gene: NA
J gene: TRBJ1-5
CDR3 DNA: TGTGCCAGCAGCTTGGCAGGCCTCAATCAGCCCCAGCATTTT
CDR3 protein: CASSLAGLNQPQHF

V gene: TRBV10-2
clone size: NA
D gene: TRBD1
J gene: TRBJ1-5
CDR3 DNA: TGCGCCAGCAGTAGAGGACAGGGGTATCAGCCCCAGCATTTT
CDR3 protein: CASSRGQGYQPQHF

V gene: TRBV10-3
clone size: NA
D gene: NA
J gene: TRBJ1-2
CDR3 DNA: TGTGCCATCAGTCTTGGCAGTCAGGATGGCTACACCTTC
CDR3 protein: CAISLGSQDGYTF

V gene: TRBV30
clone size: NA
D gene: TRBD1
J gene: TRBJ2-7
CDR3 DNA: TGTGCCTGGAGTGTACGGCGTGGGACAGGGGGCCTCGAGCAGTACTTC
CDR3 protein: CAWSVRRGTGGLEQYF

V gene: TRBV12-5
clone size: few
D gene: NA
J gene: TRBJ2-7
CDR3 DNA: TGTGCTAGTGGCCCCGAACAGGCGCGGCAGTACTTC
CDR3 protein: CASGPEQARQYF

V gene: TRBV7-8
clone size: NA
D gene: TRBD1
J gene: TRBJ1-2
CDR3 DNA: TGTGCCAGCAGCTTTAAGGACAGGGCAGGGGATGGCTACACCTTC
CDR3 protein: CASSFKDRAGDGYTF

V gene: TRBV5-5
clone size: NA
D gene: TRBD2
J gene: TRBJ2-1
CDR3 DNA: TGTGCCAGCAGCTTAACTAGCGGGGGGGACAATGAGCAGTTCTTC
CDR3 protein: CASSLTSGGDNEQFF

V gene: TRBV18
clone size: NA
D gene: NA
J gene: TRBJ2-1
CDR3 DNA: TGTGCCAGCTCACCAATTCCGGGTTCGGATGAGCAGTTCTTC
CDR3 protein: CASSPIPGSDEQFF

V gene: TRBV16
clone size: few
D gene: NA
J gene: TRBJ1-1
CDR3 DNA: TGTGCCAGCAGCCCGGGGACATCTGCGGCTTTCTTT
CDR3 protein: CASSPGTSAAFF

V gene: TRBV4-1
clone size: once
D gene: NA
J gene: TRBJ1-1
CDR3 DNA: TGCGCCAGCAGCCCCATCGGGAAACAGATTAACACTGAAGCTTTCTTT
CDR3 protein: CASSPIGKQINTEAFF

V gene: TRBV3-1/TRBV3-2
clone size: once
D gene: TRBD1
J gene: TRBJ1-6
CDR3 DNA: TGTGCCAGCAGCCGGAGACAGGGTTCCTATAATTCACCCCTCCACTTT
CDR3 protein: CASSRRQGSYNSPLHF

V gene: TRBV7-9
clone size: NA
D gene: TRBD1
J gene: TRBJ2-3
CDR3 DNA: TGTGCCAGCAGCTCCGGACAGGGGGAAACAGATACGCAGTATTTT
CDR3 protein: CASSSGQGETDTQYF

V gene: TRBV5-4
clone size: NA
D gene: TRBD2
J gene: TRBJ2-1
CDR3 DNA: TGTGCCAGCAGCCCTGGACTAGTGGGTGGGGGCAATGAGCAGTTCTTC
CDR3 protein: CASSPGLVGGGNEQFF

V gene: TRBV18
clone size: NA
D gene: NA
J gene: TRBJ2-7
CDR3 DNA: TGTGCCAGCTCAAGCCGGGACAAGACCTACGAGCAGTACTTC
CDR3 protein: CASSSRDKTYEQYF

V gene: TRBV6-5
clone size: NA
D gene: NA
J gene: TRBJ1-2
CDR3 DNA: TGTGCCAGCAGTCCACGAACAGGGAACTATGGCTACACCTTC
CDR3 protein: CASSPRTGNYGYTF

V gene: TRBV7-8
clone size: NA
D gene: TRBD1
J gene: TRBJ1-4
CDR3 DNA: TGTGCCAGCAGCTTGACAGGGGAGCGCGCCGGAAAACTGTTTTTT
CDR3 protein: CASSLTGERAGKLFF

V gene: TRBV27
clone size: NA
D gene: NA
J gene: TRBJ1-1
CDR3 DNA: TGTGCCAGCAGTTTGAAGGGGAGGGACACTGAAGCTTTCTTT
CDR3 protein: CASSLKGRDTEAFF

V gene: TRBV7-9
clone size: NA
D gene: NA
J gene: TRBJ1-2
CDR3 DNA: TGTGCCAGCAGCTTAGGTGACAGCTTCTATGGCTACACCTTC
CDR3 protein: CASSLGDSFYGYTF

V gene: TRBV2
clone size: NA
D gene: TRBD1
J gene: TRBJ2-7
CDR3 DNA: TGTGCCAGCAGCCCCGGGACAGGGTACTACGAGCAGTACTTC
CDR3 protein: CASSPGTGYYEQYF

V gene: TRBV7-9
clone size: NA
D gene: TRBD2
J gene: TRBJ2-3
CDR3 DNA: TGTGCCAGCAGCCTCGGGACTAGCGGGAGTCGCGGCACAGATACGCAGTATTTT
CDR3 protein: CASSLGTSGSRGTDTQYF

V gene: TRBV5-4
clone size: NA
D gene: TRBD1
J gene: TRBJ1-2
CDR3 DNA: TGTGCCAGCTCAGACCGGGACAGGGCTAACTATGGCTACACCTTC
CDR3 protein: CASSDRDRANYGYTF

V gene: TRBV5-5
clone size: NA
D gene: TRBD1
J gene: TRBJ2-7
CDR3 DNA: TGTGCCAGCAGCTTCGTGGCAGGGGGCCCTTCCTACGAGCAGTACTTC
CDR3 protein: CASSFVAGGPSYEQYF

V gene: TRBV24-1
clone size: once
D gene: NA
J gene: TRBJ2-1
CDR3 DNA: TGTGCCACCAGTGATAGCGGGCGACCCTACAATGAGCAGTTCTTC
CDR3 protein: CATSDSGRPYNEQFF

V gene: TRBV30
clone size: NA
D gene: NA
J gene: TRBJ2-4
CDR3 DNA: TGTGCCTGGAGTGTCGACGGGAACATTCAGTACTTC
CDR3 protein: CAWSVDGNIQYF

V gene: TRBV6-5
clone size: NA
D gene: NA
J gene: TRBJ1-5
CDR3 DNA: TGTGCCAGCAAAACTGGTAGCCCCAATCAGCCCCAGCATTTT
CDR3 protein: CASKTGSPNQPQHF

V gene: TRBV28
clone size: NA
D gene: NA
J gene: TRBJ2-7
CDR3 DNA: TGTGCCAGCAGTTCCTCCCGGGTCATCGAGCAGTACTTC
CDR3 protein: CASSSSRVIEQYF

V gene: TRBV3-1/TRBV3-2
clone size: NA
D gene: NA
J gene: TRBJ1-4
CDR3 DNA: TGTGCCAGCAGCCAAGATTGGGGGGGGTACACTAATGAAAAACTGTTTTTT
CDR3 protein: CASSQDWGGYTNEKLFF

V gene: TRBV30
clone size: once
D gene: NA
J gene: TRBJ2-7
CDR3 DNA: TGTGCCTGGAGTGTCGTACTCGGGAGTACCTACGAGCAGTACTTC
CDR3 protein: CAWSVVLGSTYEQYF

V gene: TRBV3-1/TRBV3-2
clone size: once
D gene: TRBD2
J gene: TRBJ2-7
CDR3 DNA: TGTGCCAGCAGCCCTAGCGGGAGTCCGAACGAGCAGTACTTC
CDR3 protein: CASSPSGSPNEQYF

V gene: TRBV30
clone size: few
D gene: TRBD1
J gene: TRBJ1-4
CDR3 DNA: TGTGCCTGGAGTGTACAGGGGGCAGGTGAAAAACTGTTTTTT
CDR3 protein: CAWSVQGAGEKLFF

V gene: TRBV5-1
clone size: NA
D gene: NA
J gene: TRBJ2-5
CDR3 DNA: TGCGCCAGCAGCTTTCAGTTACAAGAGACCCAGTACTTC
CDR3 protein: CASSFQLQETQYF

V gene: TRBV9
clone size: NA
D gene: NA
J gene: TRBJ1-1
CDR3 DNA: TGTGCCAGCAGCGTACGGGGGGCGGCGAACACTGAAGCTTTCTTT
CDR3 protein: CASSVRGAANTEAFF

V gene: TRBV7-9
clone size: few
D gene: NA
J gene: TRBJ2-5
CDR3 DNA: TGTGCCAGCAGCTTTGGGGCCAAAGAGACCCAGTACTTC
CDR3 protein: CASSFGAKETQYF

V gene: TRBV5-3
clone size: NA
D gene: NA
J gene: TRBJ2-7
CDR3 DNA: TGTGCCAGAAGCTTGACTGCGGAAGAGCAGTACTTC
CDR3 protein: CARSLTAEEQYF

V gene: TRBV6-6
clone size: NA
D gene: TRBD1
J gene: TRBJ1-5
CDR3 DNA: TGTGCCAGCAGGCTGACAGGGGGTGGTAATCAGCCCCAGCATTTT
CDR3 protein: CASRLTGGGNQPQHF

V gene: TRBV14
clone size: few
D gene: TRBD2
J gene: TRBJ2-7
CDR3 DNA: TGTGCCAGCAGCCACGCGGGCGGGAGTAAGAGATACGAGCAGTACTTC
CDR3 protein: CASSHAGGSKRYEQYF

V gene: TRBV5-1
clone size: once
D gene: NA
J gene: TRBJ2-3
CDR3 DNA: TGCGCCAGCAGCTTGGCTGGGGCCGGCACAGATACGCAGTATTTT
CDR3 protein: CASSLAGAGTDTQYF

V gene: TRBV12-3/TRBV12-4
clone size: NA
D gene: NA
J gene: TRBJ2-1
CDR3 DNA: TGTGCCAGCAGCCATGGGACTCCTCAGGAGTTCTTC
CDR3 protein: CASSHGTPQEFF

V gene: TRBV2
clone size: NA
D gene: TRBD1
J gene: TRBJ2-7
CDR3 DNA: TGTGCCAGCAGTGGGGGGACAGGAGTTATCAGCTCCTACGAGCAGTACTTC
CDR3 protein: CASSGGTGVISSYEQYF

V gene: TRBV12-3/TRBV12-4
clone size: NA
D gene: NA
J gene: TRBJ1-2
CDR3 DNA: TGTGCCAGCAGTTTTAGAGTTAACTATGGCTACACCTTC
CDR3 protein: CASSFRVNYGYTF

V gene: TRBV11-2
clone size: few
D gene: TRBD2
J gene: TRBJ2-7
CDR3 DNA: TGTGCCAGCAGCTATGGCGGGAGGATCTACGAGCAGTACTTC
CDR3 protein: CASSYGGRIYEQYF

V gene: TRBV5-6
clone size: NA
D gene: TRBD1
J gene: TRBJ1-5
CDR3 DNA: TGTGCCAGCAGCTGGACAGGGAGCAATCAGCCCCAGCATTTT
CDR3 protein: CASSWTGSNQPQHF

V gene: TRBV18
clone size: NA
D gene: TRBD2
J gene: TRBJ2-7
CDR3 DNA: TGTGCCAGCTCACCACCATTACTAGCGGGGAAATCCTACGAGCAGTACTTC
CDR3 protein: CASSPPLLAGKSYEQYF

V gene: TRBV4-1
clone size: once
D gene: TRBD2
J gene: TRBJ2-2
CDR3 DNA: TGCGCCAGCAGCCAAGTAGCGGGAGGTCGGACCGGGGAGCTGTTTTTT
CDR3 protein: CASSQVAGGRTGELFF

V gene: TRBV7-2
clone size: NA
D gene: TRBD2
J gene: TRBJ2-3
CDR3 DNA: TGTGCCAGCAGCTTCGCCGGGACTAGCGGCACAGATACGCAGTATTTT
CDR3 protein: CASSFAGTSGTDTQYF

V gene: TRBV9
clone size: NA
D gene: NA
J gene: TRBJ1-1
CDR3 DNA: TGTGCCAGCAGCGTAGGGGGGGGCGGCACTGAAGCTTTCTTT
CDR3 protein: CASSVGGGGTEAFF

V gene: TRBV30
clone size: NA
D gene: TRBD1
J gene: TRBJ1-5
CDR3 DNA: TGTGCCTGGAGTGCGGGACAGGGCCATCAGCCCCAGCATTTT
CDR3 protein: CAWSAGQGHQPQHF

V gene: TRBV12-2
clone size: NA
D gene: NA
J gene: TRBJ1-1
CDR3 DNA: TGTGCAAGTCCCCAGGGTACCGGCGCTGAAGCTTTCTTT
CDR3 protein: CASPQGTGAEAFF

V gene: TRBV19
clone size: NA
D gene: TRBD2
J gene: TRBJ2-7
CDR3 DNA: TGTGCCAGTAGTATAGTTTTTGTGCGGGAGATTGTACACGAGCAGTACTTC
CDR3 protein: CASSIVFVREIVHEQYF

V gene: TRBV30
clone size: NA
D gene: NA
J gene: TRBJ1-1
CDR3 DNA: TGTGCCTGGATTGGAGAGGGTTTTTGGAGTAGAACTGAAGCTTTCTTT
CDR3 protein: CAWIGEGFWSRTEAFF

V gene: TRBV5-4
clone size: NA
D gene: TRBD2
J gene: TRBJ2-3
CDR3 DNA: TGTGCCAGCAGCCCTGGGTTAGCGGGAGGGACAGATACGCAGTATTTT
CDR3 protein: CASSPGLAGGTDTQYF

V gene: TRBV7-8
clone size: NA
D gene: NA
J gene: TRBJ2-3
CDR3 DNA: TGTGCCAGCAGCTCTGGAAGATTTACTCTTGAGGGCACAGATACGCAGTATTTT
CDR3 protein: CASSSGRFTLEGTDTQYF